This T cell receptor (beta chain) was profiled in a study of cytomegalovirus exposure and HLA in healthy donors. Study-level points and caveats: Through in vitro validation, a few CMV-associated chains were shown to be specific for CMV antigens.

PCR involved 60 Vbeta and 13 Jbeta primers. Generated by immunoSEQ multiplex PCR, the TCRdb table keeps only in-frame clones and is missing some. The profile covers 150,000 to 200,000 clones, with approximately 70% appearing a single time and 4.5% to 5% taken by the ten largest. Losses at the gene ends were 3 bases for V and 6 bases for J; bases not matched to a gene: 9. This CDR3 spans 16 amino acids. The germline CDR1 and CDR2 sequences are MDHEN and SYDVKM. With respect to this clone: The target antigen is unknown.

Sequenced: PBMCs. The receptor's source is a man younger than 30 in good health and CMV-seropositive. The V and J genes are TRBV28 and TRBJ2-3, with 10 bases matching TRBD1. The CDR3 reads CASSLLGTGDMDTQYF. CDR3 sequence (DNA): TGTGCCAGCAGTTTGTTAGGGACAGGGGATATGGATACGCAGTATTTT.